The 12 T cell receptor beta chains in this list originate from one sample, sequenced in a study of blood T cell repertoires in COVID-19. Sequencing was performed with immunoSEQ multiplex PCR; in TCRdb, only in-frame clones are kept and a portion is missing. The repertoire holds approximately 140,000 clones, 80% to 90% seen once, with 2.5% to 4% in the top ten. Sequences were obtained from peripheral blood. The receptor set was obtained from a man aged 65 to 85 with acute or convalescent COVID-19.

The CDR3 is CASSGALQGKGDEQFF. The CDR3 DNA is TGTGCCAGCAGCGGGGCTTTGCAGGGAAAGGGCGATGAGCAGTTCTTC. V is TRBV7-6 and J is TRBJ2-1; weak D call: TRBD1 (5 bases). This CDR3 comprises 16 residues. V was shortened by 5 bases and J by 8 bases, with 22 bases between the two germline ends. The germline CDR1 and CDR2 sequences are SGHVS and FNYEAQ.

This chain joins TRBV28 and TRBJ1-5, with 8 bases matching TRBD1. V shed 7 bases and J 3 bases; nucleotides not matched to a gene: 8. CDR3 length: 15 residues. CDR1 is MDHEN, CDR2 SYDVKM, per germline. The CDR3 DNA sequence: TGTGCCAGCACTCTGACAGGGGCCTTCAATCAGCCCCAGCATTTT. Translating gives CASTLTGAFNQPQHF.

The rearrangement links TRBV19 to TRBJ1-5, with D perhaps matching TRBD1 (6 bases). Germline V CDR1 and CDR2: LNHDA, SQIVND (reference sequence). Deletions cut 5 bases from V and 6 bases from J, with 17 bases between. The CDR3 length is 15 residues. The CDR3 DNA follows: TGTGCCAGTAGTTCCCAGGGGAATGCAGGTCAGCCCCAGCATTTT. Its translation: CASSSQGNAGQPQHF.

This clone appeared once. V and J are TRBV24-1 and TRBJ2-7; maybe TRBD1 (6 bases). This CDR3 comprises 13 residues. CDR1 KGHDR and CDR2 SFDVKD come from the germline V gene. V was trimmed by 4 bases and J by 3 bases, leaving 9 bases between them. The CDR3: CATSEGARYEQYF. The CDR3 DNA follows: TGTGCCACCAGTGAGGGGGCCCGCTACGAGCAGTACTTC.

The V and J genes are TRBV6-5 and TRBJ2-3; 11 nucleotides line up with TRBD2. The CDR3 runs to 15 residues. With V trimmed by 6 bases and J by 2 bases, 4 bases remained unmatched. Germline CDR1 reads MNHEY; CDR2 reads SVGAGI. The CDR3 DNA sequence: TGTGCCAGCAGAGGACTAGCGGGCGTCACAGATACGCAGTATTTT. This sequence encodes CASRGLAGVTDTQYF.

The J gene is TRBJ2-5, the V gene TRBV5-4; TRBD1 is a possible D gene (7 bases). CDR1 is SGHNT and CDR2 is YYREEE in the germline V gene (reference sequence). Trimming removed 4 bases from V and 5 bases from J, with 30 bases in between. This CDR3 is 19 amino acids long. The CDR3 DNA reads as TGTGCCAGCAGCCGAAGGAGGGGGCAAAGCGGGCCAGGTGGGGAGACCCAGTACTTC. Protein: CASSRRRGQSGPGGETQYF.

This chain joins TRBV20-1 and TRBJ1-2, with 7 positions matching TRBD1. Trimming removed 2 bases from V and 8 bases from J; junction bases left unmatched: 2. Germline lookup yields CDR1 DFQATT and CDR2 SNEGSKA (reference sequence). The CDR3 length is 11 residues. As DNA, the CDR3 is TGCAGTGCTAGATGGACAGGAGGCTACACCTTC. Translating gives CSARWTGGYTF.

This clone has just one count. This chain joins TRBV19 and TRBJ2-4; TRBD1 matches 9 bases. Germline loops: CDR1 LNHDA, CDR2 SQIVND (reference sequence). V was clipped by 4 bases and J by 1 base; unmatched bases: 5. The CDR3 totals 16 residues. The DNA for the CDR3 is TGTGCCAGTAGTAGGGGACAGGGCGCGGCCAAAAACATTCAGTACTTC. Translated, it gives CASSRGQGAAKNIQYF. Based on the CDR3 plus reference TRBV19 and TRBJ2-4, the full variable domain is DGGITQSPKYLFRKEGQNVTLSCEQNLNHDAMYWYRQDPGQGLRLIYYSQIVNDFQKGDIAEGYSVSREKKESFPLTVTSAQKNPTAFYLCASSRGQGAAKNIQYFGAGTRLSVL.

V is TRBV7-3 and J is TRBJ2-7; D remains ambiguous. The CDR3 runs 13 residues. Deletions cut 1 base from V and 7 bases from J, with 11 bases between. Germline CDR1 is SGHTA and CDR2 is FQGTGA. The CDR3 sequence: CASSLNSQVEQYF. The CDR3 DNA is TGTGCCAGCAGCTTAAATTCTCAGGTGGAGCAGTACTTC.

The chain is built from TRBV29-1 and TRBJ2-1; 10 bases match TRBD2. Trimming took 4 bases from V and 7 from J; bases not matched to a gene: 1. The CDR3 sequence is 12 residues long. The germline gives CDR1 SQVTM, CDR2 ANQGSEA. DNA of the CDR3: TGCAGCGTTGGGGGACTAGCGAATGAGCAGTTCTTC. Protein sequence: CSVGGLANEQFF.

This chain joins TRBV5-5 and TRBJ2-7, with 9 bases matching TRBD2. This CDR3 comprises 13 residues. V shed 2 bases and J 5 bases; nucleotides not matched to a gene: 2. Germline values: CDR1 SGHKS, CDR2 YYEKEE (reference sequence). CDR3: CASSFSGSNEQYF. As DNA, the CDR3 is TGTGCCAGCAGCTTTAGCGGGAGCAACGAGCAGTACTTC. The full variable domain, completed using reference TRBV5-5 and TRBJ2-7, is DAGVTQSPTHLIKTRGQQVTLRCSPISGHKSVSWYQQVLGQGPQFIFQYYEKEERGRGNFPDRFSARQFPNYSSELNVNALLLGDSALYLCASSFSGSNEQYFGPGTRLTVT.

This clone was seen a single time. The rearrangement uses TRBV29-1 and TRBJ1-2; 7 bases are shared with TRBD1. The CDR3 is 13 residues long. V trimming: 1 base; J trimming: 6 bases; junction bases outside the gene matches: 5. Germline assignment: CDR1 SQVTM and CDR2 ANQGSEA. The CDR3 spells CSVEVNRGDGYTF. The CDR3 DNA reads TGCAGCGTTGAAGTCAACAGGGGAGATGGCTACACCTTC. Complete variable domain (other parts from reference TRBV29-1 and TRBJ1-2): SAVISQKPSRDICQRGTSLTIQCQVDSQVTMMFWYRQQPGQSLTLIATANQGSEATYESGFVIDKFPISRPNLTFSTLTVSNMSPEDSSIYLCSVEVNRGDGYTFGSGTRLTVV.